What follows are 20 T cell receptor beta chains derived from one specimen sequenced in a study of blood T cell repertoires in COVID-19. Measured with immunoSEQ multiplex PCR; TCRdb has only the in-frame clones, and not every one. The profile shows about 160,000 clones, roughly 80% of them singletons. Sample: peripheral blood. Every receptor here comes from a man in his sixties with acute or convalescent COVID-19.

The rearrangement links TRBV7-2 to TRBJ2-7; D is ambiguous. Deletions cut 1 base from V and 4 bases from J, with 11 bases between. This CDR3 is built from 14 residues. Per germline, CDR1 SGHTA and CDR2 FQGNSA. Here the CDR3 DNA reads TGTGCCAGCAGCTTAGATAATATAGTATACGAGCAGTACTTC. Its protein product is CASSLDNIVYEQYF.

This rearrangement joins TRBV2 to TRBJ1-1; 7 nucleotides align to TRBD1. Germline V gene lookup returns CDR1 SNHLY and CDR2 FYNNEI. V was pared by 2 bases and J by 2 bases, with 2 bases of the junction left unmatched. CDR3 length: 14 amino acids. This CDR3 is CASSERQGNTEAFF. The CDR3 region has the DNA TGTGCCAGCAGTGAAAGACAGGGAAACACTGAAGCTTTCTTT.

The chain uses TRBV6-6 and TRBJ2-1; D possibly corresponds to TRBD2 (6 bases). There are 16 residues in the CDR3. Germline V lookup: CDR1 MNHNY, CDR2 SVGAGI (reference sequence). Trimming removed 0 bases at V and 9 bases at J, with 18 bases between. The DNA of the CDR3 is TGTGCCAGCAGTTACTCCGATGGAGGGTATGGGGGTGAGCAGTTCTTC. Protein: CASSYSDGGYGGEQFF.

The chain joins TRBV7-9 to TRBJ2-3, with 12 bases identical to TRBD2. After removal of 4 bases from V and 0 bases from J, the junction contained 11 bases not matched to a gene. CDR1 and CDR2 from the germline V gene are SEHNR and FQNEAQ (reference sequence). This CDR3 contains 19 residues. CDR3 sequence reads: CASSSTLVGLAGSTDTQYF. The CDR3 bases are TGTGCCAGCAGCTCAACCCTTGTCGGACTAGCGGGAAGCACAGATACGCAGTATTTT.

The chain joins TRBV24-1 to TRBJ2-5; 9 bases align to TRBD1. The length of the CDR3 is 18 residues. V was clipped by 2 bases and J by 5 bases; unmatched bases: 14. The germline gives CDR1 KGHDR, CDR2 SFDVKD. CDR3 in amino acids: CATSDSLTAQTGGETQYF. For the CDR3, the DNA is TGTGCCACCAGTGATTCCCTTACCGCTCAGACAGGGGGGGAGACCCAGTACTTC.

A few counts support this clone. Other DNA sequences in this sample translate to the same CDR3. The J gene is TRBJ1-2, the V gene TRBV7-3, with D perhaps matching TRBD1 (6 bases). The CDR3 has 14 amino acids. Germline V gives CDR1 SGHTA, CDR2 FQGTGA. V lost 2 bases and J lost 2, with 9 bases in between. In DNA, the CDR3 is TGTGCCAGCAGCTTAGGTCAGGGGAACTATGGCTACACCTTC. Translated: CASSLGQGNYGYTF.

The chain is built from TRBV7-3 and TRBJ2-5; TRBD2 aligns across 10 bases. Germline CDR1 reads SGHTA; CDR2 reads FQGTGA. Unmatched junction bases numbered 10, after V lost 5 bases and J lost 4 bases. The length of the CDR3 is 16 residues. Here the CDR3 reads CASSPSVAGGRETQYF. The DNA for the CDR3 is TGTGCCAGCAGCCCCAGCGTAGCGGGGGGCCGAGAGACCCAGTACTTC.

This chain joins TRBV10-1 and TRBJ2-2; D may be TRBD1 (6 bases). V was trimmed by 6 bases and J by 1 base, leaving 9 bases between them. The CDR3 consists of 14 residues. Germline V CDR1 and CDR2: WNHNN, SYGVQD (reference sequence). CDR3 in DNA: TGCGCCAGCAGAAAAGGGGGGAACACCGGGGAGCTGTTTTTT. This sequence encodes CASRKGGNTGELFF.

This sequence joins TRBV19 and TRBJ2-5; TRBD1 matches 7 bases. This CDR3 spans 14 amino acids. With V trimmed by 6 bases and J by 2 bases, 6 bases remained unmatched. Germline V gene lookup returns CDR1 LNHDA and CDR2 SQIVND (reference sequence). Here the CDR3 reads CASREQGRQETQYF. In DNA, the CDR3 is TGTGCCAGTAGGGAACAGGGGCGACAAGAGACCCAGTACTTC.

The chain employs TRBV6-5 and TRBJ1-2, with a weak D call TRBD1 (5 bases). CDR1 is MNHEY, CDR2 SVGAGI, per germline. The CDR3 has 14 amino acids. Trimming stripped 7 bases from V and 4 bases from J, with 16 bases between. CDR3 DNA sequence: TGTGCCAGCACCTCTCTCGGGGGAAGCTATGGCTACACCTTC. Its protein product is CASTSLGGSYGYTF.

The J gene is TRBJ1-1, the V gene TRBV6-5; D not certain. CDR1 and CDR2 (germline): MNHEY, SVGAGI. The CDR3 consists of 13 residues. The V end was cut by 7 bases, the J end by 1 base, with 10 bases between. Here the CDR3 DNA reads TGTGCCAGCAAGCGTACCGAGAACACTGAAGCTTTCTTT. Translated, it gives CASKRTENTEAFF.

The chain recombines TRBV19 with TRBJ2-2; TRBD1 matches 8 bases. Germline CDR1 reads LNHDA; CDR2 reads SQIVND (reference sequence). This CDR3 has 16 residues. J was trimmed by 4 bases and V by 7 bases; bases with no gene match: 11. CDR3 bases: TGTGCCAGTATTATTCCGGGACAGGAAGGCACCGGGGAGCTGTTTTTT. This gives the protein CASIIPGQEGTGELFF.

This clone was seen a single time. V and J are TRBV27 and TRBJ1-2, with TRBD1 matching 7 bases. V was clipped by 2 bases and J by 2 bases; unmatched bases: 2. The CDR3 has 14 amino acids. In germline, CDR1 is MNHEY, CDR2 SMNVEV (reference sequence). CDR3 sequence: CASSLDRANYGYTF. CDR3 DNA: TGTGCCAGCAGTTTAGACAGGGCGAACTATGGCTACACCTTC.

This clone was detected only once. The V gene is TRBV19, the J gene TRBJ2-7; 7 bases align to TRBD1. The CDR3 consists of 14 residues. Germline lookup yields CDR1 LNHDA and CDR2 SQIVND (reference sequence). Unmatched junction bases numbered 5, after V lost 2 bases and J lost 4 bases. CDR3 protein: CASSISWTGYEQYF. The CDR3 nucleotides are TGTGCCAGTAGTATATCCTGGACAGGATACGAGCAGTACTTC.

V gene TRBV18 combines with J gene TRBJ1-1; TRBD1 aligns across 7 bases. After removal of 4 bases from V and 4 bases from J, the junction contained 6 bases not matched to a gene. The germline V gene encodes CDR1 KGHSH and CDR2 LQKENI. CDR3 length: 14 amino acids. CDR3 in DNA: TGTGCCAGCTCACAACAGACAGGGCCCACTGAAGCTTTCTTT. Amino acid sequence: CASSQQTGPTEAFF.

The J gene is TRBJ1-2, the V gene TRBV6-5; D not resolved. The CDR3 sequence is 12 residues long. Germline values: CDR1 MNHEY, CDR2 SVGAGI. V lost 10 bases and J lost 0, with 9 bases in between. CDR3 loop: CAISTPNYGYTF. CDR3 coding DNA: TGTGCCATCTCGACACCTAACTATGGCTACACCTTC.

The rearrangement links TRBV30 to TRBJ1-2; maybe TRBD1 (5 bases). The CDR3 length is 11 residues. Trimming removed 1 base from V and 7 bases from J, with 7 bases in between. Germline V gene sequence: CDR1 GTSNPN, CDR2 SVGIG (reference sequence). The DNA for the CDR3 is TGTGCCTGGAGTGCAGGGTCTGGCTACACCTTC. This translates into CAWSAGSGYTF.

The chain links TRBV11-2 to TRBJ1-1; possible D gene TRBD1, 6 bases. Trimming stripped 1 base from V and 5 bases from J, with 14 bases between. CDR3 length: 15 amino acids. Germline V lookup: CDR1 SGHAT, CDR2 FQNNGV. The CDR3 DNA reads as TGTGCCAGCAGCTTAGTTCGTACAGGGCAGACTGAAGCTTTCTTT. Translating gives CASSLVRTGQTEAFF.

This clone has only a few counts. The rearrangement links TRBV15 to TRBJ1-2; TRBD1 agrees at 7 bases. Per germline, CDR1 LNHNV and CDR2 YYDKDF (reference sequence). The CDR3 is made up of 15 amino acids. Unmatched junction bases numbered 3, after V lost 0 bases and J lost 2 bases. The CDR3 loop is CATSREGGTNYGYTF. The CDR3 nucleotides are TGTGCCACCAGCAGAGAAGGGGGCACGAACTATGGCTACACCTTC.

This chain connects TRBV6-6 to TRBJ2-7, with 11 positions matching TRBD2. The CDR3 is 15 residues long. J lost 3 bases, V lost 6 bases, and 7 bases had no gene match. Per germline, CDR1 MNHNY and CDR2 SVGAGI (reference sequence). The CDR3 bases are TGTGCCAGCAGCCTACTAGCGGGGGTAGTCTACGAGCAGTACTTC. Protein: CASSLLAGVVYEQYF.